These T cell receptor beta chains were read from a single sample in a study of T cell responses to AZD1222 COVID-19 vaccine. Only in-frame clones appear in the TCRdb table, and some are missing; sequencing was by immunoSEQ multiplex PCR. There are 200,000 or so clones in the sample; approximately 92% occur only once, and less than 11% lies in the top ten. The input for sequencing was peripheral blood, taken on day 0 of AZD1222 vaccination. The receptor source for this set is an adult in good health. Each CDR3 is given with its conserved first and last residue. Each record gives: J gene, clone size, D gene, V gene, CDR3 protein, CDR3 DNA. A D gene is named only where the DNA matches it firmly. Clone size is not always given. Where it is, it says once, few, many or a class for expanded clones.

J: TRBJ2-2
size: NA
D: NA
V: TRBV14
CDR3: CASSPTGFAPGELFF
DNA: TGTGCCAGCAGCCCTACAGGGTTCGCCCCCGGGGAGCTGTTTTTT

J: TRBJ2-3
size: NA
D: NA
V: TRBV30
CDR3: CAWSVLLASTDTQYF
DNA: TGTGCCTGGAGTGTACTTCTAGCTAGCACAGATACGCAGTATTTT

J: TRBJ1-2
size: NA
D: NA
V: TRBV11-2
CDR3: CASSGGGTGYTF
DNA: TGTGCCAGCAGCGGTGGGGGGACTGGCTACACCTTC

J: TRBJ1-6
size: few
D: NA
V: TRBV9
CDR3: CASSVTEGLGNSPLHF
DNA: TGTGCCAGCAGCGTAACCGAGGGGCTAGGTAATTCACCCCTCCACTTT

J: TRBJ1-5
size: NA
D: NA
V: TRBV30
CDR3: CAWSPGIDSNQPQHF
DNA: TGTGCCTGGAGCCCCGGGATTGATAGCAATCAGCCCCAGCATTTT

J: TRBJ1-1
size: NA
D: TRBD1
V: TRBV27
CDR3: CASSFGQGSSEAFF
DNA: TGTGCCAGCAGTTTTGGACAGGGATCGTCTGAAGCTTTCTTT

J: TRBJ1-3
size: NA
D: TRBD1
V: TRBV7-9
CDR3: CASSSRGLTGNTIYF
DNA: TGTGCCAGCAGCAGCAGGGGGCTGACTGGAAACACCATATATTTT

J: TRBJ1-1
size: NA
D: TRBD1
V: TRBV4-2
CDR3: CASSQGQGFEAFF
DNA: TGTGCCAGCAGCCAAGGACAGGGGTTTGAAGCTTTCTTT

J: TRBJ1-1
size: NA
D: NA
V: TRBV7-2
CDR3: CASSPEGRGSRTEAFF
DNA: TGTGCCAGCAGCCCCGAGGGGAGGGGATCTCGGACTGAAGCTTTCTTT

J: TRBJ1-5
size: NA
D: NA
V: TRBV10-3
CDR3: CAISESSPAVDQPQHF
DNA: TGTGCCATCAGTGAGTCCTCACCCGCGGTGGACCAGCCCCAGCATTTT

J: TRBJ2-1
size: NA
D: NA
V: TRBV28
CDR3: CASSPPNPPYNEQFF
DNA: TGTGCCAGCAGTCCCCCCAACCCCCCCTACAATGAGCAGTTCTTC

J: TRBJ1-4
size: NA
D: TRBD1
V: TRBV7-3
CDR3: CASSWGYRGALYLIQEKLFF
DNA: TGTGCCAGCAGCTGGGGGTACAGGGGTGCATTATATCTAATTCAGGAAAAACTGTTTTTT

J: TRBJ1-5
size: NA
D: NA
V: TRBV16
CDR3: CASSQSRDMVGDQPQHF
DNA: TGTGCCAGCAGCCAATCCCGGGACATGGTAGGGGATCAGCCCCAGCATTTT

J: TRBJ1-1
size: NA
D: NA
V: TRBV28
CDR3: CASSPGQNTEAFF
DNA: TGTGCCAGCAGCCCCGGACAGAACACTGAAGCTTTCTTT

J: TRBJ2-7
size: NA
D: TRBD2
V: TRBV19
CDR3: CASRGIAGGPDRYEQYF
DNA: TGTGCCAGCCGGGGGATAGCGGGAGGGCCGGATCGCTACGAGCAGTACTTC

J: TRBJ2-1
size: NA
D: TRBD2
V: TRBV5-4
CDR3: CASSQAGGPPAEQFF
DNA: TGTGCCAGCAGCCAAGCGGGGGGGCCCCCAGCTGAGCAGTTCTTC

J: TRBJ2-2
size: NA
D: NA
V: TRBV29-1
CDR3: CSVEAGDTGELFF
DNA: TGCAGCGTTGAAGCGGGGGACACCGGGGAGCTGTTTTTT

J: TRBJ2-7
size: NA
D: TRBD2
V: TRBV11-2
CDR3: CASSLVAAGLYEQYF
DNA: TGTGCCAGCAGCTTAGTGGCAGCGGGACTCTACGAGCAGTACTTC

J: TRBJ1-2
size: NA
D: NA
V: TRBV9
CDR3: CASSGGLNYGYTF
DNA: TGTGCCAGCAGCGGGGGCCTTAACTATGGCTACACCTTC

J: TRBJ2-1
size: NA
D: TRBD2
V: TRBV4-1
CDR3: CASRPGLAGAHPYNEQFF
DNA: TGCGCCAGCAGGCCCGGACTAGCGGGGGCCCACCCCTACAATGAGCAGTTCTTC

J: TRBJ1-3
size: NA
D: TRBD1
V: TRBV19
CDR3: CASSPIGTGRRNTIYF
DNA: TGTGCCAGTAGCCCAATCGGGACAGGACGGAGAAACACCATATATTTT

J: TRBJ2-3
size: NA
D: NA
V: TRBV9
CDR3: CASSDPPQGDTQYF
DNA: TGTGCCAGCAGCGACCCCCCTCAAGGGGATACGCAGTATTTT

J: TRBJ1-1
size: NA
D: TRBD1
V: TRBV6-2/TRBV6-3
CDR3: CASSPGGANTEAFF
DNA: TGTGCCAGCAGTCCAGGGGGCGCGAACACTGAAGCTTTCTTT

J: TRBJ2-7
size: NA
D: NA
V: TRBV15
CDR3: CATSRSFTDGYEQYF
DNA: TGTGCCACCAGCAGGTCATTTACCGACGGTTACGAGCAGTACTTC

J: TRBJ1-2
size: NA
D: NA
V: TRBV2
CDR3: CASSETGLTGETGYTF
DNA: TGTGCCAGCAGCGAAACAGGGTTAACCGGGGAAACCGGCTACACCTTC

J: TRBJ1-4
size: NA
D: NA
V: TRBV6-5
CDR3: CASSLRSFNEKLFF
DNA: TGTGCCAGCAGCTTGAGAAGCTTTAATGAAAAACTGTTTTTT

J: TRBJ2-7
size: once
D: NA
V: TRBV2
CDR3: CASVLLDEQYF
DNA: TGTGCCAGCGTCTTATTAGACGAGCAGTACTTC

J: TRBJ1-6
size: NA
D: NA
V: TRBV15
CDR3: CATSPRVIYSPLHF
DNA: TGTGCCACCAGCCCCCGGGTCATATATTCACCCCTCCACTTT

J: TRBJ1-1
size: NA
D: NA
V: TRBV5-6
CDR3: CASSRGTVNTEAFF
DNA: TGTGCCAGCAGTCGTGGGACGGTGAACACTGAAGCTTTCTTT

J: TRBJ1-2
size: once
D: TRBD1
V: TRBV5-4
CDR3: CASRMDRFGGYTF
DNA: TGTGCCAGCAGGATGGACAGGTTCGGTGGCTACACCTTC

J: TRBJ2-1
size: NA
D: NA
V: TRBV7-9
CDR3: CASSGFQGTYNEQFF
DNA: TGTGCCAGCAGCGGATTCCAGGGCACCTACAATGAGCAGTTCTTC

J: TRBJ2-3
size: NA
D: NA
V: TRBV11-2
CDR3: CASSLGDFDTQYF
DNA: TGTGCCAGCAGCTTGGGGGACTTTGATACGCAGTATTTT

J: TRBJ1-6
size: NA
D: NA
V: TRBV7-2
CDR3: CASSLASGDQSPLHF
DNA: TGTGCCAGCAGCTTAGCGTCAGGGGATCAATCACCCCTCCACTTT

J: TRBJ1-2
size: once
D: TRBD1
V: TRBV6-1
CDR3: CASSSGQGMDGYTF
DNA: TGTGCCAGCAGTTCCGGACAGGGAATGGACGGCTACACCTTC

J: TRBJ2-7
size: NA
D: NA
V: TRBV2
CDR3: CASSRETLPLSYEQYF
DNA: TGTGCCAGCAGTCGAGAAACTCTGCCTTTGTCCTACGAGCAGTACTTC

J: TRBJ2-3
size: NA
D: TRBD2
V: TRBV5-5
CDR3: CASSLGSGGRTDTQYF
DNA: TGTGCCAGCAGCTTGGGTAGCGGGGGGCGCACAGATACGCAGTATTTT

J: TRBJ1-3
size: NA
D: NA
V: TRBV4-1
CDR3: CASSQEPTDPLFSGNTIYF
DNA: TGCGCCAGCAGCCAAGAACCGACAGATCCCCTTTTCTCTGGAAACACCATATATTTT

J: TRBJ2-5
size: NA
D: NA
V: TRBV11-2
CDR3: CASSLGTGERGKRQETQYF
DNA: TGTGCCAGCAGCTTAGGAACAGGGGAGCGGGGGAAGAGGCAAGAGACCCAGTACTTC

J: TRBJ1-2
size: NA
D: TRBD1
V: TRBV4-1
CDR3: CASSHPDRVNYGYTF
DNA: TGCGCCAGCAGCCACCCGGACAGGGTAAACTATGGCTACACCTTC

J: TRBJ1-2
size: NA
D: TRBD1
V: TRBV29-1
CDR3: CSVRQGRGGYTF
DNA: TGCAGCGTTCGACAGGGGAGAGGTGGCTACACCTTC

J: TRBJ2-3
size: NA
D: NA
V: TRBV4-2
CDR3: CASSKLGRDTQYF
DNA: TGTGCCAGCAGCAAACTTGGGCGAGATACGCAGTATTTT

J: TRBJ1-1
size: NA
D: NA
V: TRBV4-1
CDR3: CASSQAVKVATEAFF
DNA: TGCGCCAGCAGCCAAGCAGTCAAGGTTGCCACTGAAGCTTTCTTT

J: TRBJ2-2
size: NA
D: NA
V: TRBV2
CDR3: CASSSDTRINTGELFF
DNA: TGTGCCAGCAGTTCGGACACCCGAATAAACACCGGGGAGCTGTTTTTT

J: TRBJ2-5
size: NA
D: TRBD2
V: TRBV6-6
CDR3: CASSSSGLAGAETQYF
DNA: TGTGCCAGCAGTTCCTCCGGGCTAGCGGGGGCGGAGACCCAGTACTTC

J: TRBJ1-3
size: NA
D: NA
V: TRBV2
CDR3: CASSGPREAVGERNTIYF
DNA: TGTGCCAGCAGTGGACCCCGCGAGGCAGTGGGAGAAAGAAACACCATATATTTT

J: TRBJ2-4
size: NA
D: TRBD1
V: TRBV5-5
CDR3: CASSLGLTGVPPRGIQYF
DNA: TGTGCCAGCAGCTTGGGCCTTACAGGGGTCCCACCCAGGGGCATTCAGTACTTC

J: TRBJ1-5
size: NA
D: TRBD1
V: TRBV6-2/TRBV6-3
CDR3: CASSDRGQGGDQPQHF
DNA: TGTGCCAGCAGCGACCGCGGACAGGGGGGCGATCAGCCCCAGCATTTT

J: TRBJ2-3
size: NA
D: TRBD1
V: TRBV27
CDR3: CASGQGDTDTQYF
DNA: TGTGCCAGTGGACAGGGGGATACAGATACGCAGTATTTT

J: TRBJ1-1
size: NA
D: NA
V: TRBV6-5
CDR3: CASSLQGVNTEAFF
DNA: TGTGCCAGCAGTTTACAAGGGGTGAACACTGAAGCTTTCTTT

J: TRBJ1-1
size: NA
D: NA
V: TRBV18
CDR3: CASSPGSNTEAFF
DNA: TGTGCCAGCTCACCTGGGTCGAACACTGAAGCTTTCTTT

J: TRBJ2-3
size: NA
D: NA
V: TRBV21-1
CDR3: CANLAGGPGSTDTQYF
DNA: TGTGCCAACCTAGCGGGAGGGCCGGGGAGCACAGATACGCAGTATTTT

J: TRBJ1-1
size: NA
D: NA
V: TRBV28
CDR3: CASSVRANTEAFF
DNA: TGTGCCAGCAGCGTCAGGGCGAACACTGAAGCTTTCTTT

J: TRBJ1-4
size: NA
D: NA
V: TRBV2
CDR3: CASNRDNNEKLFF
DNA: TGTGCCAGCAACCGGGACAATAATGAAAAACTGTTTTTT

J: TRBJ2-1
size: NA
D: NA
V: TRBV7-9
CDR3: CASSLGSGAHNEQFF
DNA: TGTGCCAGCAGCTTAGGGTCTGGGGCCCACAATGAGCAGTTCTTC